This record looks at one TCR beta chain sequence and its context. Its specificity is unknown. Trimming stripped 4 bases from V and 4 bases from J, with 14 bases between. The germline V gene encodes CDR1 LGHDT and CDR2 YNNKEL (reference sequence). CDR3 size: 15 residues. The assay was immunoSEQ multiplex PCR, and TCRdb's table has in-frame clones only and misses some. Of fewer than 150,000 clones listed, more than 85% were seen once; the top ten hold about 0.91%. This entry is derived from a study of T cell responses to AZD1222 COVID-19 vaccine. Study-level information: Pooling covered second doses at about 4 or about 12 weeks.

Study conclusions and caveats: Two AZD1222 administrations were followed by greater Spike-specific TCR breadth and depth. Mostly white British, mostly female donors; authors suggested clonal diversity may be underestimated. Sampled repertoires all dated from after the peak T cell response.

The source is an adult in good health. Here the sequenced sample was peripheral blood, taken on day 0 of AZD1222 vaccination. The chain couples TRBV3-1 (or the pseudogene TRBV3-2) to TRBJ1-5; possibly TRBD1 for D (5 bases). CDR3 in amino acids: CASSLASGSNQPQHF. CDR3 bases: TGTGCCAGCAGCCTCGCTTCAGGGAGTAATCAGCCCCAGCATTTT.